The rows below give T cell receptor beta chains drawn from one sample of a study of shared clonotypes between healthy human individuals. Method: immunoSEQ multiplex PCR; TCRdb's copy keeps in-frame clones and lacks some. The repertoire holds over a million clones, with about 75% as singletons. The source material was memory CD4+ T cells sorted from blood. The receptors stem from a man aged 18 to 29 in good health. Each CDR3 is given with its conserved first and last residue. Each record gives: CDR3 length, D gene, clone size, J gene, V gene, CDR3 DNA, CDR3 protein. A D gene is named only where the DNA matches it firmly. Part of the rows lack a size; the others show once, few, many or a class for expanded clones.

13	NA	many	TRBJ1-1	TRBV6-1	TGTGCCAGCTCCGGGACATTGAACACTGAAGCTTTCTTT	CASSGTLNTEAFF
16	NA	NA	TRBJ2-3	TRBV23-1	TGCGCCAGCAGTCAAACGTCTGACAGGTACACAGATACGCAGTATTTT	CASSQTSDRYTDTQYF
15	NA	NA	TRBJ2-7	TRBV5-1	TGCGCCAGCAGCCGGGATGGGGGCAGCGGAGACGAGCAGTACTTC	CASSRDGGSGDEQYF
15	NA	NA	TRBJ1-4	TRBV4-1	TGCGCCAGCAGCCAAGCGGGCCAGGGGCGCGAAAAACTGTTTTTT	CASSQAGQGREKLFF
15	NA	few	TRBJ2-5	TRBV5-4	TGTGCCAGCAGCTTGGTTAGCGGAGGGGGGGAGACCCAGTACTTC	CASSLVSGGGETQYF
16	NA	NA	TRBJ1-2	TRBV21-1	TGTGCCAGCAGCAAGGCCGGGACAGAAGATAACTATGGCTACACCTTC	CASSKAGTEDNYGYTF
16	TRBD1	few	TRBJ1-2	TRBV19	TGTGCCAGTAACCCGACAGGGGGCACTGTTAACTATGGCTACACCTTC	CASNPTGGTVNYGYTF
13	TRBD2	NA	TRBJ2-5	TRBV10-3	TGTGCCATCGGGCCCGGGGGGCAAGAGACCCAGTACTTC	CAIGPGGQETQYF
12	NA	NA	TRBJ2-5	TRBV6-5	TGTGCCAGCATTGGGCAGCAAGAGACCCAGTACTTC	CASIGQQETQYF
15	NA	NA	TRBJ2-3	TRBV9	TGTGCCAGCAGCGTAGTTGGACTACCAGCAGATACGCAGTATTTT	CASSVVGLPADTQYF
14	TRBD1	few	TRBJ1-1	TRBV27	TGTGCCAGCAGTCTAAGACAGGGTTGGACTGAAGCTTTCTTT	CASSLRQGWTEAFF
16	TRBD1	NA	TRBJ1-1	TRBV18	TGTGCCAGCTCACCACAGGGGGCTGCGATGAACACTGAAGCTTTCTTT	CASSPQGAAMNTEAFF
14	TRBD1	many	TRBJ2-7	TRBV7-9	TGTGCCAGCAGCTTAGGTAACAGGGGTTACGAGCAGTACTTC	CASSLGNRGYEQYF
13	TRBD2	NA	TRBJ2-7	TRBV29-1	TGCAGCGTTGATAGCGGGAGTGGTCACGAGCAGTACTTC	CSVDSGSGHEQYF
19	NA	NA	TRBJ2-5	TRBV15	TGTGCCACCAGCAGGGGGCTTGGCCCTGGTTCGAACTTCCAAGAGACCCAGTACTTC	CATSRGLGPGSNFQETQYF
13	NA	NA	TRBJ2-1	TRBV7-3	TGTGCCAGCAGCCCCCAAGGGTACAATGAGCAGTTCTTC	CASSPQGYNEQFF
13	TRBD1	NA	TRBJ1-2	TRBV5-4	TGTGCCAGCAGCTTCCCAGGGGGTCATGGCTACACCTTC	CASSFPGGHGYTF
15	TRBD2	NA	TRBJ2-5	TRBV6-1	TGTGCCAGCAGTGAAACTAGCGGCCAGCTAGGGACCCAGTACTTC	CASSETSGQLGTQYF
15	TRBD2	NA	TRBJ2-7	TRBV7-2	TGTGCCAGCAGCTTAGGGACTAGCGGAACCTACGAGCAGTACTTC	CASSLGTSGTYEQYF
17	NA	NA	TRBJ2-1	TRBV28	TGTGCCAGCAGTTTAACAGGGACCCACGGGGGCTACAATGAGCAGTTCTTC	CASSLTGTHGGYNEQFF
13	NA	NA	TRBJ2-7	TRBV5-1	TGCGCCAGCAGGGACGTCCAGGGTTACGAGCAGTACTTC	CASRDVQGYEQYF
17	TRBD1	NA	TRBJ1-1	TRBV5-1	TGCGCCAGCAGCTTGGACAGGGGAGGATCACCCAACACTGAAGCTTTCTTT	CASSLDRGGSPNTEAFF
16	NA	NA	TRBJ2-7	TRBV6-5	TGTGCCAGCAGTTACTCGTCAGGGGCTATAACCTACGAGCAGTACTTC	CASSYSSGAITYEQYF
16	NA	NA	TRBJ2-7	TRBV4-1	TGCGCCAGCAGCCAACCGACAGCTAGAACCTCCTACGAGCAGTACTTC	CASSQPTARTSYEQYF
17	TRBD2	NA	TRBJ2-5	TRBV5-4	TGTGCCAGCAGCTCCAAGACTAGCGGGGGGGCCCGGGAGACCCAGTACTTC	CASSSKTSGGARETQYF
14	NA	NA	TRBJ2-2	TRBV5-8	TGTGCCAGCAGCTTGAACCCGCCCCCCGGGGAGCTGTTTTTT	CASSLNPPPGELFF
16	NA	NA	TRBJ2-3	TRBV12-5	TGTGCTAGTGTCCACCTCGTGGGTCAGGGAACAGATACGCAGTATTTT	CASVHLVGQGTDTQYF
16	TRBD2	NA	TRBJ2-1	TRBV5-6	TGTGCCAGCAGCTTGATTAGCGGGATTGTAGGGCCTGAGCAGTTCTTC	CASSLISGIVGPEQFF
13	NA	NA	TRBJ1-2	TRBV5-6	TGTGCCAGCAGTCGAGGTCAGGACTATGGCTACACCTTC	CASSRGQDYGYTF
13	NA	few	TRBJ2-5	TRBV7-2	TGTGCCAGCAGCTTGGTAAGAGGAGAGACCCAGTACTTC	CASSLVRGETQYF
15	NA	NA	TRBJ1-1	TRBV5-1	TGCGCCAGCAGCAATCTAGAAGGGGGAAGGACTGAAGCTTTCTTT	CASSNLEGGRTEAFF
15	TRBD1	NA	TRBJ1-6	TRBV5-1	TGCGCCAGCAGCTCGCAGGGGGGAGAAGGCTCACCCCTCCACTTT	CASSSQGGEGSPLHF
13	TRBD1	once	TRBJ1-5	TRBV11-1	TGTGCCAGCAGCTGGGACAGCGGACAGCCCCAGCATTTT	CASSWDSGQPQHF
15	TRBD1	few	TRBJ1-2	TRBV19	TGTGCCAGTAGCTCTCGACAGGGCCCGATCCATGGCTACACCTTC	CASSSRQGPIHGYTF
15	NA	few	TRBJ1-1	TRBV4-1	TGCGCCAGCAGCCAAGATTGGACAGACAACACTGAAGCTTTCTTT	CASSQDWTDNTEAFF
16	NA	NA	TRBJ2-1	TRBV4-2	TGTGCCAGCAGCCAGGATCTCGGGGTCCCCTACAATGAGCAGTTCTTC	CASSQDLGVPYNEQFF
14	NA	NA	TRBJ2-3	TRBV18	TGTGCCAGCTCACCACCGGCGGTCTCAGATACGCAGTATTTT	CASSPPAVSDTQYF
14	NA	few	TRBJ2-7	TRBV7-9	TGTGCCAGCAGCTTGGGACCGCTGTCCTACGAGCAGTACTTC	CASSLGPLSYEQYF
13	NA	NA	TRBJ2-1	TRBV2	TGTGCCAGCTGTCGGGACATAAACAATGAGCAGTTCTTC	CASCRDINNEQFF
15	TRBD1	many	TRBJ2-2	TRBV11-2	TGTGCCAGCAGCCCTATTAGGGGGCTCACCGGGGAGCTGTTTTTT	CASSPIRGLTGELFF
14	NA	NA	TRBJ2-1	TRBV5-1	TGCGCCAGCAGCGCCCGGGACAAGACGAATGAGCAGTTCTTC	CASSARDKTNEQFF
13	NA	few	TRBJ1-2	TRBV19	TGTGCCAGTAATTACGAGGGAAAGTATGGCTACACCTTC	CASNYEGKYGYTF
18	NA	many	TRBJ2-3	TRBV4-1	TGCGCCAGCAGTTACGACCCCCCGGACGGGACCCGGGCAGATACGCAGTATTTT	CASSYDPPDGTRADTQYF
12	TRBD2	few	TRBJ2-7	TRBV28	TGTGCCAGCAGTTTATCAGGACTAGCCTCCCGGTTC	CASSLSGLASRF
23	TRBD1	NA	TRBJ1-5	TRBV28	TGTGCCAGCAGTTTATCCCCTTTCCTATCTGACAGGGGGGCGGTTGTGAGCAATCAGCCCCAGCATTTT	CASSLSPFLSDRGAVVSNQPQHF
15	NA	NA	TRBJ1-2	TRBV6-6	TGTGCCAGCAGTTCCGAAACTAACAGGGCGTCGGGCTACACCTTC	CASSSETNRASGYTF
13	NA	NA	TRBJ2-7	TRBV28	TGTGCCAGCAGTTCCCCCCCCGCCCACGAGCAGTACTTC	CASSSPPAHEQYF
11	NA	NA	TRBJ1-3	TRBV7-9	TGTGCCAGCAGCGTTGCGGACACCATATATTTT	CASSVADTIYF
15	NA	NA	TRBJ1-3	TRBV11-1	TGTGCCAGCAGCTTAGCGCCACAGCTTGGAAACACCATATATTTT	CASSLAPQLGNTIYF
15	TRBD1	once	TRBJ2-2	TRBV2	TGTGCCAGCTTGGGGACAGGGGTGAACACCGGGGAGCTGTTTTTT	CASLGTGVNTGELFF
12	NA	NA	TRBJ2-1	TRBV30	TGTGCCTGGACCCGAGATTACAATGAGCAGTTCTTC	CAWTRDYNEQFF
18	NA	NA	TRBJ2-3	TRBV9	TGTGCCAGCAGCCCACGGTCCCGGGACATTCCCAGCACAGATACGCAGTATTTT	CASSPRSRDIPSTDTQYF
13	TRBD1	few	TRBJ1-2	TRBV28	TGTGCCAGCATTTCGGGACAGCTCTATGGCTACACCTTC	CASISGQLYGYTF
16	NA	few	TRBJ2-5	TRBV5-1	TGCGCCAGCAGCTCAGGAGCCCAGGGACTGTTAGAGACCCAGTACTTC	CASSSGAQGLLETQYF
14	NA	NA	TRBJ1-5	TRBV6-1	TGTGCCAGCAGTGATTGGACAGCCACGAAGCCCCAGCATTTT	CASSDWTATKPQHF
13	NA	NA	TRBJ1-5	TRBV7-2	TGTGCCAGCAGCTTAAACAGGGAAGGGCCCCAGCATTTT	CASSLNREGPQHF
15	NA	NA	TRBJ1-3	TRBV5-4	TGCGCCAGCAGCCAAGATACTGGCTCTGGAAACACCATATATTTT	CASSQDTGSGNTIYF
15	NA	NA	TRBJ2-5	TRBV6-1	TGTGCCAGCAGGCCTCAGAGGACAGACCAAGAGACCCAGTACTTC	CASRPQRTDQETQYF
15	TRBD1	many	TRBJ2-7	TRBV5-4	TGTGCCAGCAGCAAATTGACAGGGAATTCGAACGAGCAGTACTTC	CASSKLTGNSNEQYF